Listed below are T cell receptor beta chains from one sample, sequenced in a study of cytomegalovirus exposure and HLA in healthy donors. Clones were sequenced by immunoSEQ multiplex PCR, and TCRdb holds only the in-frame ones, with some missing. Of 130,000 or so clones detected, approximately 82% appear once; the ten largest clones hold 2.5% to 3%. Sequenced input: PBMCs. All receptors derive from a young woman in good health and CMV-seropositive. Each CDR3 is given with its conserved first and last residue. D genes are given only for firm matches. A row's size may be missing; if present it is once, few, many or a size class.

CDR3 length: 15; J gene: TRBJ2-5; V gene: TRBV7-3; clone size: -; D gene: TRBD2; CDR3 protein: CASSLTAGPGETQYF; CDR3 DNA: TGTGCCAGCAGCTTAACAGCGGGGCCCGGGGAGACCCAGTACTTC
CDR3 length: 14; J gene: TRBJ2-7; V gene: TRBV11-2; clone size: -; D gene: -; CDR3 protein: CASSLDRAYYEQYF; CDR3 DNA: TGTGCCAGCAGCTTAGACAGGGCTTACTACGAGCAGTACTTC
CDR3 length: 15; J gene: TRBJ2-7; V gene: TRBV4-2; clone size: -; D gene: -; CDR3 protein: CASSQPKPPPDEQYF; CDR3 DNA: TGTGCCAGCAGCCAGCCTAAGCCTCCCCCCGACGAGCAGTACTTC
CDR3 length: 15; J gene: TRBJ2-3; V gene: TRBV5-1; clone size: -; D gene: TRBD2; CDR3 protein: CASSLAASGVAGLYF; CDR3 DNA: TGCGCCAGCAGCTTGGCGGCTAGCGGGGTGGCCGGGCTGTATTTT
CDR3 length: 13; J gene: TRBJ2-2; V gene: TRBV7-6; clone size: -; D gene: -; CDR3 protein: CASSPGASGELFF; CDR3 DNA: TGTGCCAGCAGCCCAGGGGCCTCCGGGGAGCTGTTTTTT
CDR3 length: 15; J gene: TRBJ1-5; V gene: TRBV18; clone size: few; D gene: -; CDR3 protein: CASSLTRADNQPQHF; CDR3 DNA: TGTGCCAGCTCCTTAACGAGGGCCGACAATCAGCCCCAGCATTTT
CDR3 length: 14; J gene: TRBJ2-1; V gene: TRBV11-3; clone size: -; D gene: TRBD1; CDR3 protein: CASSQGAPNNEQFF; CDR3 DNA: TGTGCCAGCAGCCAGGGGGCGCCAAACAATGAGCAGTTCTTC
CDR3 length: 14; J gene: TRBJ1-5; V gene: TRBV6-5; clone size: -; D gene: TRBD1; CDR3 protein: CASSQTGGDQPQHF; CDR3 DNA: TGTGCCAGCAGCCAGACAGGGGGAGACCAGCCCCAGCATTTT
CDR3 length: 12; J gene: TRBJ1-3; V gene: TRBV13; clone size: few; D gene: -; CDR3 protein: CASSVQGNTIYF; CDR3 DNA: TGTGCCAGCAGCGTACAGGGAAACACCATATATTTT
CDR3 length: 16; J gene: TRBJ2-3; V gene: TRBV4-1; clone size: -; D gene: TRBD2; CDR3 protein: CASSQSRGGQWDTQYF; CDR3 DNA: TGCGCCAGCAGCCAATCACGGGGGGGCCAGTGGGATACGCAGTATTTT
CDR3 length: 16; J gene: TRBJ1-1; V gene: TRBV10-3; clone size: -; D gene: -; CDR3 protein: CAISETAGQMNTEAFF; CDR3 DNA: TGTGCCATCAGTGAGACTGCAGGGCAAATGAACACTGAAGCTTTCTTT
CDR3 length: 15; J gene: TRBJ2-7; V gene: TRBV9; clone size: -; D gene: TRBD2; CDR3 protein: CASSPGTSGGYEQYF; CDR3 DNA: TGTGCCAGCAGCCCGGGGACTAGCGGGGGGTACGAGCAGTACTTC
CDR3 length: 15; J gene: TRBJ2-3; V gene: TRBV5-6; clone size: once; D gene: TRBD2; CDR3 protein: CASSITDSGGDTQYF; CDR3 DNA: TGTGCCAGCAGCATTACCGACAGCGGGGGGGATACGCAGTATTTT
CDR3 length: 14; J gene: TRBJ1-2; V gene: TRBV6-1; clone size: -; D gene: -; CDR3 protein: CASSTLAGAYGYTF; CDR3 DNA: TGTGCCAGCAGTACCCTGGCAGGCGCCTATGGCTACACCTTC
CDR3 length: 14; J gene: TRBJ2-2; V gene: TRBV19; clone size: -; D gene: TRBD2; CDR3 protein: CASRWASGTGELFF; CDR3 DNA: TGTGCCAGCCGGTGGGCTAGCGGCACCGGGGAGCTGTTTTTT
CDR3 length: 14; J gene: TRBJ1-2; V gene: TRBV27; clone size: -; D gene: -; CDR3 protein: CASSLSSPGHGYTF; CDR3 DNA: TGTGCTAGCAGTTTATCGAGCCCAGGGCATGGCTACACCTTC
CDR3 length: 16; J gene: TRBJ2-2; V gene: TRBV7-9; clone size: -; D gene: -; CDR3 protein: CASSTLTARGTGELFF; CDR3 DNA: TGTGCCAGCAGCACACTAACGGCCCGTGGAACCGGGGAGCTGTTTTTT
CDR3 length: 16; J gene: TRBJ1-5; V gene: TRBV7-9; clone size: -; D gene: TRBD1; CDR3 protein: CASSMTGVLGNQPQHF; CDR3 DNA: TGTGCCAGCAGTATGACAGGGGTTCTCGGCAATCAGCCCCAGCATTTT
CDR3 length: 15; J gene: TRBJ2-7; V gene: TRBV6-5; clone size: -; D gene: TRBD2; CDR3 protein: CASSFDLAGGNEQYF; CDR3 DNA: TGTGCCAGCAGTTTTGATTTAGCGGGGGGAAACGAGCAGTACTTC
CDR3 length: 15; J gene: TRBJ2-7; V gene: TRBV27; clone size: few; D gene: TRBD2; CDR3 protein: CASSNLAGGVYEQYF; CDR3 DNA: TGTGCCAGCAGTAATCTAGCGGGGGGGGTCTACGAGCAGTACTTC
CDR3 length: 14; J gene: TRBJ2-7; V gene: TRBV29-1; clone size: -; D gene: -; CDR3 protein: CSVADRLGVYEQYF; CDR3 DNA: TGCAGCGTAGCCGACAGGCTGGGGGTCTACGAGCAGTACTTC
CDR3 length: 15; J gene: TRBJ2-5; V gene: TRBV10-2; clone size: once; D gene: TRBD2; CDR3 protein: CASRASGGASETQYF; CDR3 DNA: TGCGCCAGCAGAGCTAGCGGGGGGGCATCGGAGACCCAGTACTTC
CDR3 length: 13; J gene: TRBJ2-2; V gene: TRBV7-8; clone size: -; D gene: -; CDR3 protein: CASSPVNTGELFF; CDR3 DNA: TGTGCCAGCAGCCCGGTAAACACCGGGGAGCTGTTTTTT